The 9 T cell receptor beta chains below were found in one sample sequenced in a study of control samples from healthy donors and cancer patients. TCRdb's table, derived via immunoSEQ multiplex PCR, lists solely in-frame clones and lacks some. The sample shows roughly 120,000 clones, about 94% of them seen only once. What was sequenced was blood. The receptors stem from a man under 40 in good health.

The rearrangement joins TRBV5-5 to TRBJ1-1; 8 bases line up with TRBD1. The germline CDR1 and CDR2 sequences are SGHKS and YYEKEE (reference sequence). V lost 3 bases and J lost 11; bases outside the gene matches: 6. The CDR3 runs 12 residues. Here the CDR3 reads CASSWGTGWAFF. The CDR3 DNA reads as TGTGCCAGCAGCTGGGGGACAGGTTGGGCTTTCTTT.

The J gene is TRBJ2-5, the V gene TRBV27; 14 nucleotides align to TRBD2. The CDR3 is 19 residues long. V gave up 2 bases and J gave up 5 bases; unmatched junction bases: 13. Per the germline V gene, CDR1 is MNHEY and CDR2 is SMNVEV (reference sequence). The CDR3: CASSLAPGLAGGVLETQYF. The CDR3 DNA is TGTGCCAGCAGTTTAGCCCCAGGACTAGCGGGGGGCGTGCTGGAGACCCAGTACTTC.

This clone appeared once. The gene calls are TRBV10-1 and TRBJ2-1, with D possibly being TRBD2 (5 bases). Germline CDR1 reads WNHNN; CDR2 reads SYGVQD (reference sequence). The V and J ends lost 2 bases and 4 bases respectively, with 18 bases between them. The CDR3 is 17 residues long. The CDR3 region has the DNA TGCGCCAGCAGTGAGCCCCGACGGGGAAAAACTTACAATGAGCAGTTCTTC. It codes for CASSEPRRGKTYNEQFF.

The gene calls are TRBV29-1 and TRBJ1-2, with 12 positions matching TRBD1. CDR1 is SQVTM and CDR2 is ANQGSEA in the germline V gene. The CDR3 loop spans 13 amino acids. J gave up 8 bases and V 7 bases, and 8 bases lay outside the gene matches. The CDR3 DNA sequence: TGCAGCGCTCTAGGGACAGGGGGCAAAGGCTACACCTTC. Its protein is CSALGTGGKGYTF. The whole variable domain, remainder taken from reference TRBV29-1 and TRBJ1-2, is SAVISQKPSRDICQRGTSLTIQCQVDSQVTMMFWYRQQPGQSLTLIATANQGSEATYESGFVIDKFPISRPNLTFSTLTVSNMSPEDSSIYLCSALGTGGKGYTFGSGTRLTVV.

This chain links TRBV27 with TRBJ1-5; D is unresolved. Germline CDR1 reads MNHEY; CDR2 reads SMNVEV (reference sequence). The CDR3 is 13 amino acids. Trimming removed 7 bases at V and 4 bases at J, with 11 bases between. The CDR3 region has the DNA TGTGCCAGCACCCCCGGCTGGAATCAGCCCCAGCATTTT. This translates into CASTPGWNQPQHF.

The chain has TRBV5-1 and TRBJ2-7; 13 nucleotides agree with TRBD2. Germline V gives CDR1 SGHRS, CDR2 YFSETQ. V shed 6 bases, J shed 3 bases, and the junction held 6 bases outside the gene matches. CDR3 length: 15 residues. The CDR3 spells CASTRTSGGDYEQYF. CDR3 nucleotides: TGCGCCAGCACCCGGACTAGCGGGGGTGACTACGAGCAGTACTTC.

The sample holds one count of this clone. An end of the junction differs from the germline gene, which may be a read error. This chain uses TRBV7-7 with TRBJ2-1; 7 bases fit TRBD1. Germline values: CDR1 SSHAT, CDR2 FNYEAQ (reference sequence). The length of the CDR3 is 15 residues. The CDR3 loop is CASSLLQGAYNEQFF. CDR3 DNA: TGTGCTAGCAGCTTATTGCAGGGGGCCTACAATGAGCAGTTCTTC. The entire variable domain, with the rest obtained from reference TRBV7-7 and TRBJ2-1, is as follows: GAGVSQSPRYKVTKRGQDVTLRCDPISSHATLYWYQQALGQGPEFLTYFNYEAQPDKSGLPSDRFSAERPEGSISTLTIQRTEQRDSAMYRCASSLLQGAYNEQFFGPGTRLTVL.

Only a few counts were recorded for this clone. The chain carries TRBV4-1 and TRBJ1-3; no firm D call. Germline values: CDR1 MGHRA, CDR2 YSYEKL. CDR3 length: 15 residues. V shed 8 bases and J shed 0 bases, with 14 bases lying between them. CDR3 sequence: CASRRDTGSGNTIYF. The CDR3 coding sequence is TGCGCCAGCCGCCGAGACACGGGCTCTGGAAACACCATATATTTT.

The rearrangement links TRBV2 to TRBJ1-6, with D unresolved. The V gene lost 8 bases and the J gene lost 7 bases, with 9 bases spanning the gap. The CDR3 has 12 residues. From germline, CDR1 is SNHLY and CDR2 FYNNEI. As DNA, the CDR3 is TGTGCCAGCCGCGGACTCAATTCACCCCTCCACTTT. Translated, it gives CASRGLNSPLHF.